Listed here are 8 T cell receptor beta chains from one sample, sequenced in a study of T cells in Graves' hyperthyroidism and ophthalmopathy. Amplified regions were TCR beta CDR3 sequences from RNA transcripts. The HTBI set primed first-round TCR CDR3 RT-PCR. Using its own MiXCR run on the multiplex PCR reads, TCRdb lists one record per CDR3 protein. The data hold 350,000 or so distinct CDR3 sequences, with around 20% observed a single time. Material: blood. All receptors come from a woman between 45 and 65 years old with Graves' hyperthyroidism.

J is TRBJ1-1 and V is TRBV5-1, with 9 bases lining up with TRBD1. The V segment lost 5 bases and the J segment 4 bases; nucleotides outside the gene matches: 3. The CDR3 is 13 amino acids. Per germline, CDR1 SGHRS and CDR2 YFSETQ. The CDR3: CASRQGATTEAFF. DNA of the CDR3: TGCGCCAGCAGACAGGGGGCGACCACTGAAGCTTTCTTT.

This clonotype was found many times. V and J are TRBV15 and TRBJ1-1; 10 nucleotides agree with TRBD1. CDR1 is LNHNV, CDR2 YYDKDF, per germline (reference sequence). CDR3 size: 15 residues. The J segment lost 5 bases and the V segment lost 1 base, leaving 4 bases of the junction unmatched. The CDR3 here is CATSRGTGGVTEAFF. CDR3 sequence (DNA): TGTGCCACCAGCAGAGGGACAGGGGGAGTTACTGAAGCTTTCTTT.

This clonotype occurred many times. V is TRBV6-6 and J is TRBJ1-2; D is uncertain. The ends were cut back, 0 bases at V and 1 base at J, with 3 bases in the middle. This CDR3 has 13 amino acids. CDR1 and CDR2 from the germline V gene are MNHNY and SVGAGI (reference sequence). The CDR3 is CASSYSNNYGYTF. The CDR3 region has the DNA TGTGCCAGCAGTTACTCAAATAACTATGGCTACACCTTC.

At least ten counts were recorded for this clonotype. This rearrangement joins TRBV6-1 to TRBJ1-5, with unresolved D. V was trimmed by 5 bases and J by 5 bases, leaving 10 bases between them. The CDR3 covers 13 residues. The germline V gene has CDR1 MNHNS and CDR2 SASEGT. The DNA of the CDR3 is TGTGCCAGCAGTCCGAAAGGATATCAGCCCCAGCATTTT. Its translation is CASSPKGYQPQHF.

This clonotype was counted ten times or more. V is TRBV6-1 and J is TRBJ1-6, with a possible D match to TRBD1 (6 bases). V dropped 7 bases and J dropped 4 bases, with 17 bases sitting between them. The CDR3 covers 16 residues. Germline-derived CDR1 and CDR2 are MNHNS and SASEGT. This CDR3 reads CASTLVGHKYNSPLHF. The CDR3 DNA sequence: TGTGCCAGCACCTTAGTGGGACACAAATATAATTCACCCCTCCACTTT.

This chain connects TRBV28 to TRBJ1-5, with D maybe TRBD1 (5 bases). Germline V gives CDR1 MDHEN, CDR2 SYDVKM. The CDR3 extends over 13 amino acids. This CDR3 reads CAAMGQLNQPQHF. The DNA of the CDR3 is TGTGCTGCGATGGGGCAGTTAAATCAGCCCCAGCATTTT.

V gene TRBV19 combines with J gene TRBJ2-1; D is undetermined. CDR3 size: 11 residues. The germline V gene has CDR1 LNHDA and CDR2 SQIVND (reference sequence). Trimming took 7 bases from V and 6 from J, leaving 7 bases between them. The CDR3 here is CASMGSNEQFF. The DNA for the CDR3 is TGTGCCAGTATGGGAAGCAATGAGCAGTTCTTC.

The rearrangement uses TRBV24-1 and TRBJ2-3, with D uncertain. This CDR3 is built from 14 residues. Germline V gene data show CDR1 as KGHDR and CDR2 as SFDVKD. The V gene lost 1 base and the J gene lost 0 bases, with 4 bases spanning the gap. The CDR3 DNA reads TGTGCCACCAGTGATTTAACTAGCACAGATACGCAGTATTTT. Translated, it gives CATSDLTSTDTQYF.